The 6 T cell receptor beta chains in this list originate from one sample, sequenced in a study of T cells in Graves' hyperthyroidism and ophthalmopathy. The investigators amplified TCR beta CDR3 regions from RNA transcripts. HTBI primers were used for first-round RT-PCR of the TCR CDR3. One entry per CDR3 protein results from TCRdb running MiXCR on the multiplex PCR reads. The data contain approximately 690,000 distinct CDR3 sequences, roughly 20% of them seen just once; the ten biggest clones take up 30% to 40%. The sample consisted of blood. These TCRs come from a man aged 30-40 years with Graves' ophthalmopathy.

The chain recombines TRBV19 with TRBJ1-1; 7 nucleotides agree with TRBD1. Germline CDR1 is LNHDA and CDR2 is SQIVND (reference sequence). The CDR3 contains 14 residues. V was pared by 6 bases and J by 1 base, with 5 bases of the junction left unmatched. The CDR3 protein is CASREGQANTEAFF. CDR3 DNA: TGTGCCAGTAGGGAAGGACAGGCGAACACTGAAGCTTTCTTT.

This clonotype occurred many times. This sequence joins TRBV2 and TRBJ2-7; 10 positions agree with TRBD2. Germline CDR1 and CDR2: SNHLY and FYNNEI. This CDR3 is built from 19 residues. The V and J ends lost 6 bases and 5 bases, in that order; junction bases with no gene match: 22. CDR3 nucleotide sequence: TGTGCCAGCAGGAGCTTCCGGGACAGGACCTCCCTAGCGGGAGACGAGCAGTACTTC. It translates to CASRSFRDRTSLAGDEQYF.

This clonotype was picked up one time. The rearrangement links TRBV19 to TRBJ2-2, with D possibly TRBD2 on 6 matching bases. CDR1 and CDR2 from the germline V gene are LNHDA and SQIVND (reference sequence). Trimming left V 7 bases short and J 5 bases short, with 17 bases between. The CDR3 is made up of 15 amino acids. For the CDR3, the DNA is TGTGCCAGTACCGAGGTGGAGGGGACTACCGGGGAGCTGTTTTTT. Protein: CASTEVEGTTGELFF.

This clonotype was found a few times. The V and J genes are TRBV7-3 and TRBJ2-2; D is undetermined. This CDR3 spans 13 amino acids. Germline loops: CDR1 SGHTA, CDR2 FQGTGA. V was clipped by 3 bases and J by 5 bases, with 7 bases between them. CDR3 bases: TGTGCCAGCAGCTTTCCGTGGACCGGGGAGCTGTTTTTT. Protein sequence: CASSFPWTGELFF.

This clonotype was observed once. The rearrangement joins TRBV7-9 to TRBJ2-1; 13 bases agree with TRBD2. TRBJ2-7 matches the DNA end more closely, so the J call is doubtful. The germline CDR1 and CDR2 sequences are SEHNR and FQNEAQ (reference sequence). The CDR3 is 16 residues long. The CDR3 loop reads CASSATSGRASNEQYF. DNA for the CDR3: TGTGCCAGCAGCGCCACTAGCGGGAGGGCCTCTAATGAGCAGTACTTC.

V and J are TRBV3-1 and TRBJ2-7; D is unclear. The ends were cut back, 3 bases at V and 3 bases at J, with 9 bases in the middle. Germline V CDR1 and CDR2: LGHDT, YNNKEL (reference sequence). The CDR3 is made up of 13 amino acids. The CDR3 loop reads CASSQTGYYEQYF. CDR3 coding DNA: TGTGCCAGCAGCCAGACGGGTTACTACGAGCAGTACTTC.